Following are 20 T cell receptor beta chains from one sample sequenced in a study of T cell clusters in autoimmune cytopenias. TRB amplification used approximately 250 ng of peripheral blood genomic DNA. TRB rearrangements were amplified by touch-down multiplex PCR with mixed TRB-A/B primers. From its re-call of the multiplex PCR reads, TCRdb lists each CDR3 protein once, without DNA. The data include about 7,100 distinct CDR3 sequences; the top ten clones carry about a tenth. The sample was also reused in another study, on T cell repertoires in aging, cancer and after chemotherapy.

The sequencing sample was made of peripheral blood. Source of these receptors: a human donor in good health.

This clonotype registers medium-sized by frequency. This rearrangement joins TRBV5-6 to TRBJ2-5; TCRdb's D call, TRBD2, is unchecked because there is no DNA. From germline, CDR1 is SGHDT and CDR2 YYEEEE. The CDR3 is 14 amino acids. The CDR3 loop is CASSTWTSGARTYF.

This chain links TRBV19 with TRBJ1-1. This CDR3 contains 14 residues. CDR1 LNHDA and CDR2 SQIVND come from the germline V gene (reference sequence). The CDR3: CASSIDPGDTEAFF.

This sequence joins TRBV18 and TRBJ2-5. CDR3 length equals 12 residues. The germline gives CDR1 KGHSH, CDR2 LQKENI. CDR3 loop: CASSPWVGTQYF.

The J gene is TRBJ2-5, the V gene TRBV6-1; the D gene TCRdb calls, TRBD1, cannot be checked with no DNA. The V gene's germline CDR1 is MNHNS and CDR2 SASEGT. This CDR3 is built from 16 residues. CDR3 amino acids: CASSDYPDRGVATQYF.

This clonotype is deemed medium-sized (0.01 to 0.1%) by its frequency. The chain has TRBV11-1 and TRBJ2-5; lacking DNA, the TRBD2 call made by TCRdb goes unchecked. Germline CDR1 reads SGHAT; CDR2 reads FQDESV (reference sequence). CDR3 size: 15 residues. The CDR3 loop reads CASSLAGVAGETQYF.

This clonotype is labeled medium-sized (0.01 to 0.1%) based on frequency. The gene calls are TRBV12-3 or TRBV12-4 and TRBJ1-4; as DNA is missing, the TRBD1 call by TCRdb cannot be tested. The CDR3 is made up of 14 amino acids. This chain's CDR3 is CASSLQGFNEKLFF.

This clonotype is called medium-sized based on its frequency. The V call is TRBV29-1, the J call TRBJ2-7; TCRdb reports TRBD1, a call that lacks DNA to check it against. The CDR3 is 14 amino acids. Germline CDR1 and CDR2: SQVTM and ANQGSEA. This CDR3 reads CSVGGTGFSYEQYF.

This clonotype is labeled medium-sized based on frequency. The gene calls are TRBV15 and TRBJ2-6; the D call from TCRdb, TRBD1, cannot be confirmed without DNA. CDR3 length: 16 amino acids. Per germline, CDR1 LNHNV and CDR2 YYDKDF (reference sequence). The CDR3 loop reads CATSSLTGSGANVLTF.

The chain carries TRBV19 and TRBJ2-1; the TCRdb call, TRBD1, lacks DNA for checking. Germline CDR1 and CDR2: LNHDA and SQIVND (reference sequence). The CDR3 loop spans 16 amino acids. CDR3 sequence reads: CASSLGTGYRDNEQFF.

Considering frequency, this clonotype is medium-sized. This chain connects TRBV6-1 to TRBJ2-5; the TCRdb call, TRBD1, lacks DNA for checking. Per the germline V gene, CDR1 is MNHNS and CDR2 is SASEGT. This CDR3 comprises 14 residues. The CDR3 loop reads CASSGWYRGKTQYF.

The chain carries TRBV5-1 and TRBJ2-7. The CDR3 length is 14 residues. Germline V gene data show CDR1 as SGHRS and CDR2 as YFSETQ. This CDR3 reads CASSLQYHSYEQYF.

This chain links TRBV7-6 with TRBJ2-7. Germline lookup yields CDR1 SGHVS and CDR2 FNYEAQ. The CDR3 loop spans 14 amino acids. This chain's CDR3 is CASSEELLIGEQYF.

This CDR3 is CASKTTGYETGELFF. V and J are TRBV6-2 or TRBV6-3 and TRBJ2-2; TCRdb calls TRBD1, which cannot be checked without DNA. The CDR3 sequence is 15 residues long. Germline V gene lookup returns CDR1 MNHEY and CDR2 SVGEGT.

This clonotype is identified as medium-sized from frequency. This chain joins TRBV11-1 and TRBJ2-1; TCRdb's assignment of TRBD1 cannot be checked, as there is no DNA. This CDR3 spans 16 amino acids. Germline loops: CDR1 SGHAT, CDR2 FQDESV (reference sequence). CDR3 region: CASSLLSGYGTNEQFF.

The rearrangement joins TRBV12-3 or TRBV12-4 to TRBJ1-2; lacking DNA, the TRBD1 call made by TCRdb goes unchecked. This CDR3 comprises 19 residues. The CDR3 here is CASSYSKALHGRSVYGYTF.

This clonotype is labeled medium-sized based on frequency. The chain uses TRBV6-1 and TRBJ2-1. CDR3 length: 16 residues. Germline lookup yields CDR1 MNHNS and CDR2 SASEGT. The CDR3 sequence is CASSDLKLGSYNEQFF.

V is TRBV5-4 and J is TRBJ2-2; TCRdb indicates TRBD1, and absent DNA this call remains unverified. The CDR3 covers 15 residues. Germline CDR1 and CDR2: SGHNT and YYREEE (reference sequence). This CDR3 reads CASSLATGNTGELFF.

The chain is built from TRBV5-5 and TRBJ1-1. CDR1 SGHKS and CDR2 YYEKEE come from the germline V gene (reference sequence). This CDR3 is built from 14 residues. CDR3 region: CASSWVWGNTEAFF.

The genes are TRBV30 and TRBJ1-5. The CDR3 consists of 15 residues. The germline V gene encodes CDR1 GTSNPN and CDR2 SVGIG (reference sequence). CDR3 loop: CAWSVISAGNQPQHF.

The chain carries TRBV27 and TRBJ1-6; absent DNA, TCRdb's TRBD1 call cannot be checked. The germline V gene encodes CDR1 MNHEY and CDR2 SMNVEV (reference sequence). CDR3 size: 15 residues. The CDR3 loop reads CASSPYGTVDSPLHF.